This T cell receptor (beta chain) was obtained from a study of cytomegalovirus exposure and HLA in healthy donors. General study points: Later analysis suggested most CMV-associated TCR beta chains were HLA-restricted.

The germline gives CDR1 MNHNY, CDR2 SVGAGI (reference sequence). The CDR3 spans 14 residues. The J segment lost 6 bases and the V segment lost 0 bases, leaving 4 bases of the junction unmatched. Researchers ran the PCR with 60 Vbeta and 13 Jbeta primers. Assay used: immunoSEQ multiplex PCR; TCRdb lists only in-frame clones, some missing. Counted here are 200,000 or so clones, around 80% occurring once; the ten biggest clones make up approximately 2.9%. Notes on this clone: The antigen is unknown.

V usage is TRBV6-6 and J usage is TRBJ1-2; the match to TRBD1 covers 7 bases. The sample consisted of PBMCs. This receptor was taken from a man aged 25 to 45 in good health and CMV-seronegative. DNA for the CDR3: TGTGCCAGCAGTTACTCCGCGACAGGGAATGGCTACACCTTC. Residues: CASSYSATGNGYTF.